A selection of T cell receptor beta chains follows, all from one sample in a study of T cells in tuberculosis. Generated by immunoSEQ multiplex PCR, the TCRdb table keeps only in-frame clones and is missing some. The table includes about 33,000 clones, 90% to 95% detected once. The sequencing used PBMCs, collected at tuberculosis diagnosis. These receptors were collected from an adult with tuberculosis. Some clones in this sample may be carry-over from other donors' samples. Each CDR3 is given with its conserved first and last residue. Fields, in order: J gene, V gene, clone size, D gene, CDR3 DNA, CDR3 protein. A D gene is named only where the DNA matches it firmly. Rows may omit the clone size; those that give it use once, few, many or a size class.

j_gene: TRBJ2-1
v_gene: TRBV6-5
abundance: .
d_gene: TRBD2
CDR3nt: TGTGCCAGCAGTTCCATAGCGGGGGGGCCTAGGAATGAGCAGTTCTTC
CDR3aa: CASSSIAGGPRNEQFF

j_gene: TRBJ1-1
v_gene: TRBV6-1
abundance: .
d_gene: .
CDR3nt: TGTGCCAGCAGTGGGGTCGGGAGGGAGCCTACTGAAGCTTTCTTT
CDR3aa: CASSGVGREPTEAFF

j_gene: TRBJ1-1
v_gene: TRBV10-3
abundance: .
d_gene: TRBD1
CDR3nt: TGTGCCATCAGTGAATCCTGGACAGGGGGCTATAATGAAGCTTTCTTT
CDR3aa: CAISESWTGGYNEAFF

j_gene: TRBJ1-6
v_gene: TRBV9
abundance: .
d_gene: .
CDR3nt: TGTGCCAGCAGCGTGCAGGGGTCGAATTCACCCCTCCACTTT
CDR3aa: CASSVQGSNSPLHF

j_gene: TRBJ2-1
v_gene: TRBV19
abundance: .
d_gene: .
CDR3nt: TGTGCCAGTAGTATCGGACTAAATCCTTACAATGAGCAGTTCTTC
CDR3aa: CASSIGLNPYNEQFF

j_gene: TRBJ2-7
v_gene: TRBV6-5
abundance: few
d_gene: .
CDR3nt: TGTGCCAGCAGTTACTCGACGGACAGCTCCTACGAGCAGTACTTC
CDR3aa: CASSYSTDSSYEQYF

j_gene: TRBJ1-5
v_gene: TRBV7-8
abundance: .
d_gene: .
CDR3nt: TGTGCCAGCAGCTTTCTCAGGGCTAATCAGCCCCAGCATTTT
CDR3aa: CASSFLRANQPQHF

j_gene: TRBJ2-1
v_gene: TRBV5-1
abundance: once
d_gene: .
CDR3nt: TGCGCCAGCAGCTTGGGTAGCGTGGGGGCGCAGAACAATGAGCAGTTCTTC
CDR3aa: CASSLGSVGAQNNEQFF

j_gene: TRBJ2-2
v_gene: TRBV6-1
abundance: .
d_gene: .
CDR3nt: TGTGCCAGCGCTAGGACAACGAACACCGGGGAGCTGTTTTTT
CDR3aa: CASARTTNTGELFF

j_gene: TRBJ1-2
v_gene: TRBV6-5
abundance: .
d_gene: TRBD1
CDR3nt: TGTGCCAGCAGTTACGACGGGACAGGTACTAACTATGGCTACACCTTC
CDR3aa: CASSYDGTGTNYGYTF

j_gene: TRBJ2-1
v_gene: TRBV19
abundance: .
d_gene: .
CDR3nt: TGTGCCACAGCTCCACAGCGTCCTTTGGGGGGAAATGAGCAGTTCTTC
CDR3aa: CATAPQRPLGGNEQFF

j_gene: TRBJ1-1
v_gene: TRBV6-5
abundance: .
d_gene: TRBD1
CDR3nt: TGTGCCAGCAGTTGGACAGGACCGAACACTGAAGCTTTCTTT
CDR3aa: CASSWTGPNTEAFF

j_gene: TRBJ2-7
v_gene: TRBV4-1
abundance: .
d_gene: TRBD1
CDR3nt: TGCGCCAGCAGCCAAGGACAGGGGTCCTACGAGCAGTACTTC
CDR3aa: CASSQGQGSYEQYF

j_gene: TRBJ2-7
v_gene: TRBV19
abundance: .
d_gene: .
CDR3nt: TGTGCCAGTAGCCCGGGGGACTACGAGCAGTACTTC
CDR3aa: CASSPGDYEQYF

j_gene: TRBJ2-2
v_gene: TRBV30
abundance: .
d_gene: .
CDR3nt: TGTGCCTGGAGTGTACAACGGGCGAACACCGGGGAGCTGTTTTTT
CDR3aa: CAWSVQRANTGELFF

j_gene: TRBJ2-3
v_gene: TRBV19
abundance: .
d_gene: TRBD1
CDR3nt: TGTGCCAGTAGTGCGGGCTTGGGACAGGGGGCAGATACGCAGTATTTT
CDR3aa: CASSAGLGQGADTQYF

j_gene: TRBJ2-7
v_gene: TRBV7-8
abundance: .
d_gene: TRBD1
CDR3nt: TGTGCCAGCAGCCCCGCCGGACAGGCCTCCTACGAGCAGTACTTC
CDR3aa: CASSPAGQASYEQYF

j_gene: TRBJ1-1
v_gene: TRBV5-1
abundance: .
d_gene: TRBD1
CDR3nt: TGCGCCAGCAGCTTCCCGGGACAGGGGGCTAACACTGAAGCTTTCTTT
CDR3aa: CASSFPGQGANTEAFF

j_gene: TRBJ1-4
v_gene: TRBV9
abundance: .
d_gene: .
CDR3nt: TGTGCCAGCAGCGTATCGGGTCGTGAAAAACTGTTTTTT
CDR3aa: CASSVSGREKLFF

j_gene: TRBJ2-7
v_gene: TRBV6-5
abundance: .
d_gene: TRBD1
CDR3nt: TGTGCCAGCACCCAAGCAGGGGGACCCTACGAGCAGTACTTC
CDR3aa: CASTQAGGPYEQYF

j_gene: TRBJ2-1
v_gene: TRBV23-1
abundance: once
d_gene: .
CDR3nt: TGCGCCAGCAGTCGGGCAGGATACAATGAGCAGTTCTTC
CDR3aa: CASSRAGYNEQFF

j_gene: TRBJ2-1
v_gene: TRBV2
abundance: .
d_gene: TRBD2
CDR3nt: TGTGCCAGCAGTGAATTCCTAGCGGGGGGTAATGAGCAGTTCTTC
CDR3aa: CASSEFLAGGNEQFF

j_gene: TRBJ1-2
v_gene: TRBV15
abundance: .
d_gene: .
CDR3nt: TGTGCCACCAGCAGGGACAGCCTTTTCCAATCAAGGGACTATGGCTACACCTTC
CDR3aa: CATSRDSLFQSRDYGYTF

j_gene: TRBJ1-1
v_gene: TRBV2
abundance: .
d_gene: .
CDR3nt: TGTGCCAGCAGTGAAGAACGCCGGGACACTGAAGCTTTCTTT
CDR3aa: CASSEERRDTEAFF

j_gene: TRBJ2-3
v_gene: TRBV14
abundance: few
d_gene: TRBD2
CDR3nt: TGTGCCAGCAGCCGAATACCCCTAGCGGGGGGCCTAGCTAGCACAGATACGCAGTATTTT
CDR3aa: CASSRIPLAGGLASTDTQYF

j_gene: TRBJ1-6
v_gene: TRBV2
abundance: .
d_gene: TRBD1
CDR3nt: TGTGCCAGCTGGGTGACAGGGGGAAATTCACCCCTCCACTTT
CDR3aa: CASWVTGGNSPLHF

j_gene: TRBJ1-1
v_gene: TRBV5-1
abundance: once
d_gene: TRBD1
CDR3nt: TGCGCCAGCAGCTTGGACCGCCCGGGACAGGGTCGGGCTGAAGCTTTCTTT
CDR3aa: CASSLDRPGQGRAEAFF

j_gene: TRBJ2-7
v_gene: TRBV18
abundance: .
d_gene: TRBD2
CDR3nt: TGTGCCAGCTCACCAAGTCGGACTAGCGACGAGCAGTACTTC
CDR3aa: CASSPSRTSDEQYF

j_gene: TRBJ1-6
v_gene: TRBV27
abundance: .
d_gene: .
CDR3nt: TGTGCCAGCAGTTTATCCGCCAGTTTTAATTCACCCCTCCACTTT
CDR3aa: CASSLSASFNSPLHF

j_gene: TRBJ1-1
v_gene: TRBV5-1
abundance: .
d_gene: TRBD1
CDR3nt: TGCGCCAGCAGCACAGGGGCCGACACTGAAGCTTTCTTT
CDR3aa: CASSTGADTEAFF

j_gene: TRBJ1-5
v_gene: TRBV4-1
abundance: .
d_gene: .
CDR3nt: TGCGCCAGCAGCCAAGTCCAGGGTTCCAATCAGCCCCAGCATTTT
CDR3aa: CASSQVQGSNQPQHF

j_gene: TRBJ1-6
v_gene: TRBV18
abundance: .
d_gene: TRBD1
CDR3nt: TGTGCCAGCTCACCAGGCCCGGGACAGGGGTATTCACCCCTCCACTTT
CDR3aa: CASSPGPGQGYSPLHF

j_gene: TRBJ1-2
v_gene: TRBV6-4
abundance: once
d_gene: .
CDR3nt: TGTGCCAGCAGTGACGGGCCCGCTGGTTTATTAATCATCGGCTACACCTTC
CDR3aa: CASSDGPAGLLIIGYTF